This T cell receptor beta chain was sequenced during a study of cytomegalovirus exposure and HLA in healthy donors (dated by TCRdb to about 2017). Some background on the complete study: In an earlier analysis of several hundred of the donors, 276 Gb of sequence data and approximately 120 million unique TCR beta sequences from roughly 180 million T cells were reported. An early release that covered around 590 HLA-typed donors contained about 290 gigabases of sequencing data and 65 million to 100 million unique TCR sequences. Among the approximately 420 genotyped donors, approximately 77% belonged to the genetic ancestry cluster associated with self-reported Caucasian donors. The aim of the study was to test whether cataloging public T cell receptors could identify signatures of past pathogen exposure. The study profiled the T cell repertoires of around 700 subjects by immunosequencing and related them to cytomegalovirus serostatus. Besides the first cohort of under 700 subjects, a separate validation cohort made up of around 120 different subjects was used. To predict cytomegalovirus infection status, the study brought together high-throughput TCR immunosequencing, statistical association of individual TCRs with disease status, and machine learning. To study patterns of TCR occurrence, a later analysis re-analyzed previously published TCR beta repertoires from under 750 donors and added high-resolution HLA genotyping. In the later analysis, no new phenotypic data were used to find candidate immune exposures; instead, reliance was placed on TCR beta sequences and their occurrence across donors. In an earlier analysis of 587 of the donors, high-throughput TCR beta sequencing was used to judge whether each TCR beta V gene segment behaved as functional or pseudogenic. Donor age, sex, ethnicity and CMV serostatus were compiled alongside the repertoire data. Genome-wide SNP genotypes for about three fifths of the roughly 670 donors were used in a later genetic analysis, which treated that subset as a discovery cohort. Every repertoire in the discovery cohort had been generated on one and the same sequencing platform. Class I and class II HLA loci were covered by the typing at four-digit resolution. The number of typed donors differed by locus: roughly 629-630 for A, B, C, DRB1 and DQB1; some 500 for DQA1; about 600 for DPA1; and 400 to 480 for DPB1. Roughly 5 DR-DQ haplotypes were handled as single units for association and clustering, since linkage in the cohort was strong. Among some 400 genotyped donors of the cohort, an average of about 240,000 unique TCR beta nucleotide sequences were sequenced per donor, around 20% of them non-productive. What the work shows at the level of the full study, not this receptor alone: Immune exposure information for the cohort was limited to CMV serostatus. Compared with equally common non-associated chains, HLA-associated TCR beta chains in a later analysis were more clonally expanded and had lower generation probabilities. About 17 rarely observed V segments, including chromosome 9 orphons, were excluded from the earlier analysis of approximately 600 of the donors because counts were too low. Most TCR sequences were observed very rarely across donors, whereas some public TCRs were present in many individuals. In the study, 150 to 200 TCR beta chains were listed as associated with cytomegalovirus. The authors suggested that the approach could potentially be extended to other disease states and immunological phenotypes. In a later analysis, 15,000 to 20,000 TCR beta sequences were associated with specific HLA alleles at a false discovery rate of 0.05. A later analysis found that most CMV-associated TCR beta chains appeared HLA-restricted, with HLA associations seemingly driven largely by CMV exposure. In a later analysis, several top co-occurrence clusters were reported to appear linked to parvovirus B19, influenza, CMV and Epstein-Barr virus. Only TCR beta chains were sequenced in this cohort, and the absence of alpha or paired-chain data limited detectable features. Some IMGT-functional V segments, including TRBV6-2 and TRBV6-3, could not be told apart with the 87-base-pair reads, so those segments were excluded. In a later analysis, the rate of TCR association differed among HLA loci, with DRB1 alleles having the most associated TCRs and HLA-C alleles having the fewest. A few of the identified cytomegalovirus-associated TCR beta chains were confirmed in vitro to be specific for cytomegalovirus antigens. A cluster of highly shared sequence variants was judged likely to be a technical artifact of the sequencing pipeline. In a later genetic analysis, fewer N-insertions in productive TCRs were reported among donors in an Asian-associated ancestry cluster than the roughly 700-donor mean. A further reported finding was that TCR beta sequences accurately predicted the HLA-A and HLA-B alleles for most subjects in the first cohort. The presence/absence analyses assumed that sequencing depth was roughly uniform across donors, and that assumption may not be true. Assigning TCR associations to individual alleles was difficult when HLA alleles, especially DR and DQ, strongly co-occurred. An earlier analysis of some 560 of the donors showed that most TCR beta V segments appeared in productive rearrangements either about 87% or about 30% of the time, which broadly matched IMGT annotations. HLA typing was unavailable for some donors at each locus, so association tests used only the typed subset. V-gene and J-gene trimming of TCR beta chains was associated with a missense DCLRE1C variant in a later genetic analysis, and the association was replicated in an independent cohort. Linkage disequilibrium might explain the correlated functional status among segregating V segments, but an unknown experimental factor could not be ruled out. Cytomegalovirus status was reported to be diagnosed by the classifier with high specificity and sensitivity in both the original and validation cohorts.

In total, more than 500 healthy bone marrow donors made up the cohort. At the time of sampling, every cohort member was nominally healthy, though immune exposures that went unrecorded were likely present. The donor tested CMV seropositive, placing the donor among the 289 seropositive members of the cohort. A peripheral blood sample was collected from each donor, and TCR beta sequencing was performed on peripheral blood mononuclear cells. Genomic DNA was extracted from the blood cell samples with the Qiagen DNeasy Blood Extraction Kit. Libraries were prepared through the immunoSEQ multiplex PCR assay. The multiplex PCR relied on a mix of 60 forward primers for TCR Vbeta segments and 13 reverse primers for TCR Jbeta segments. A multiplex PCR assay on genomic DNA amplified the CDR3 region of rearranged TCR beta genes. Amplified TCR beta libraries were sequenced as 87-base-pair reads on the Illumina HiSeq System. The source study handled its data this way. A later analysis tallied 75 million to 95 million unique TCR beta chains across the 700 or so repertoires, and around 9.9 million of those chains were shared by two or more donors. To remove PCR and sequencing errors, raw reads were error-corrected and collapsed into unique sequences using a nearest-neighbor algorithm that merged closely related sequences. To assign V, D and J gene segments, CDR3 sequences were aligned to IMGT reference sequences. For a sequence to be retained, at least a six-nucleotide match to both a V gene segment and a J gene segment was required. Rearrangements were classified as productive when the CDR3 lacked stop codons and remained in frame with V and J, and all other rearrangements were classified as non-productive. Following IMGT convention, CDR3 was defined as the stretch from the second conserved V-encoded cysteine to the conserved J-encoded phenylalanine. The earlier analysis of about 590 of the donors excluded sequences that lacked an unambiguous match to a single V gene segment. In an earlier analysis of several hundred of the donors, a V segment was called functional when productive rearrangements were above 56.7%, and segregating when the standard deviation between donors exceeded 5%. A statistical classification framework was built for diagnosing cytomegalovirus status from the catalog of TCR beta chain sequences. In a later analysis, TCR nucleotide sequences were compared against IMGT/GENE-DB human TR gene sequences so that V and J genes could be assigned. The TCRdist pipeline was used in a later analysis to assign CDR3 sequences and most-parsimonious VDJ recombination scenarios. In a later analysis, every TCR beta chain was defined by the combination of its CDR3 amino acid sequence and its V-gene family, and reads without a unique V-gene family were dropped. In a later analysis, fewer than 600 highly shared, low-generation-probability nucleotide sequences were removed to address suspected cross-contamination and a sequencing artifact. For each public chain, a later analysis derived a clonal expansion index from normalized ranks of inferred template counts within each repertoire. A later analysis computed generation probabilities with a VDJ recombination model fitted to out-of-frame rearrangements, and checked the results against IGoR. Hypergeometric tests were used in a later analysis to score TCR-TCR, TCR-HLA and TCR-CMV co-occurrence, with a repertoire-size bias correction applied to the TCR pairs. A later analysis estimated false discovery rates by permuting HLA or CMV assignments 20 times. In a later analysis, co-occurring TCRs were grouped using DBSCAN, with TCRdist sequence similarity added in when clustering inside HLA-allele-positive subsets. For co-occurrence clustering, repertoires with fewer than 30,000 or more than 120,000 public chains were excluded, along with five repertoires with anomalous nucleotide sharing. TCRdb mirrors the immuneACCESS table, restricted to in-frame sequences. Some clones are absent from its copies; in checked studies, under half trace to an unresolved V gene, and the reason for the others is unknown. V, J and clone size are those of that table, while D and trimming were read from the DNA. The sample records approximately 50,000 clones, 65% to 85% of which are singletons. The ten largest clones represent roughly 2.3% of the sample.

The CDR3 covers 16 residues, taking in both the cysteine and the phenylalanine. Left in the record is the CDR3 DNA by itself, 48 bases read in frame from the first base. From a lookup of the germline V gene, CDR1 and CDR2 are SGHDN and FVKESK. Trimming at the junction amounts to 2 bases on V and 0 bases on J, and the germline ends lie 12 bases apart. Concerning this clone itself: What antigen it recognizes has not been identified. Base qualities were left out, and no much larger clone turns up one base away.

Sequencing input: PBMCs. The sequence is built from TRBV14 and TRBJ2-3; 5 matching bases give a weak D call of TRBD2. This TCR was recovered from a boy younger than 18 in good health and CMV-seropositive. The CDR3 in this case is CASSQWRAGSTDTQYF. In nucleotide form, the sequence is TGTGCCAGCAGCCAATGGCGGGCCGGAAGCACAGATACGCAGTATTTT.